One sample yielded the 3 T cell receptor beta chains listed below, sequenced in a study of T cells in Graves' hyperthyroidism and ophthalmopathy. The TCR beta CDR3 regions underwent amplification using RNA transcripts as the source. The HTBI primer set drove a first-round RT-PCR of the TCR CDR3. TCRdb re-called the multiplex PCR reads with MiXCR, one entry per CDR3 protein. The data hold some 490,000 distinct CDR3 sequences, with about 20% observed a single time. The sequenced sample was blood. The source is a woman in her 70s with Graves' ophthalmopathy.

This clonotype was counted at least ten times. The chain couples TRBV12-3 or TRBV12-4 to TRBJ2-7; 7 nucleotides match TRBD1. After removal of 2 bases from V and 6 bases from J, the junction contained 4 bases not matched to a gene. There are 13 residues in the CDR3. The CDR3 reads CASSLLKGAEQYF. CDR3 bases: TGTGCCAGCAGTTTACTAAAGGGGGCCGAGCAGTACTTC.

This clonotype was seen ten or more times. The chain links TRBV2 to TRBJ1-2; D call uncertain. Germline V gives CDR1 SNHLY, CDR2 FYNNEI. Trimming left V 7 bases short and J 4 bases short, with 10 bases between. The CDR3 consists of 12 residues. CDR3 amino acids: CASKEDLYGYTF. For the CDR3, the DNA is TGTGCCAGCAAGGAGGACCTCTATGGCTACACCTTC. Full variable domain (rest looked up from reference TRBV2 and TRBJ1-2): EPEVTQTPSHQVTQMGQEVILRCVPISNHLYFYWYRQILGQKVEFLVSFYNNEISEKSEIFDDQFSVERPDGSNFTLKIRSTKLEDSAMYFCASKEDLYGYTFGSGTRLTVV.

The chain joins TRBV20-1 to TRBJ1-1; D ambiguous. This CDR3 spans 17 amino acids. Looked up from germline, CDR1 is DFQATT and CDR2 is SNEGSKA (reference sequence). V lost 3 bases, J lost 2 bases, and 22 bases lay in between. The CDR3: CSARSQTFLSGNTEAFF. The CDR3 region has the DNA TGCAGTGCTAGGTCGCAGACCTTTCTCTCCGGAAACACTGAAGCTTTCTTT.